This entry is about one TCR beta chain. As yet, its antigen is unknown. PCR involved 60 Vbeta and 13 Jbeta primers. Some clones are missing from TCRdb's copy, which holds only in-frame ones; the method was immunoSEQ multiplex PCR. The repertoire consists of just over 60,000 clones, with over 75% occurring once and the leading ten covering roughly 1.5%. The sample originates from a study of cytomegalovirus exposure and HLA in healthy donors. Study-wide results and caveats: Reportedly, TCR beta sequences accurately predicted HLA-A and HLA-B alleles in most subjects.

Germline CDR1 is MDHEN and CDR2 is SYDVKM. V was cut by 11 bases and J by 9 bases, with 20 bases left in between. The CDR3 consists of 13 residues. The chain links TRBV28 to TRBJ1-5, with D perhaps matching TRBD1 (5 bases). The material sequenced was PBMCs. This clonotype was obtained from a man in his late teens or twenties in good health and CMV-seronegative. The CDR3, as DNA: TGTGCCGGACAACCGAGTGCCGGGCTGCCCCAGCATTTT. Its translation is CAGQPSAGLPQHF.